This T cell receptor (beta chain) was captured in a study of cytomegalovirus exposure and HLA in healthy donors. As regards this clone: The target antigen is unknown.

Trimming took 0 bases from V and 0 from J; bases not matched to a gene: 2. In germline, CDR1 is LNHNV, CDR2 YYDKDF (reference sequence). CDR3 length: 15 residues. Study-level points and caveats: Previous analysis showed most TCR beta V segments were productive about 90% or about 30% of the time.

Primers for the PCR totalled 60 Vbeta and 13 Jbeta. TCRdb keeps only in-frame clones here, not all; method: immunoSEQ multiplex PCR. Of about 210,000 clones in the sample, 82% were seen once. The V and J genes are TRBV15 and TRBJ2-7, with TRBD1 identical over 7 bases. Sequenced input: PBMCs. The sequence was obtained from a man aged 35 to 55 in good health and CMV-seropositive. This CDR3 reads CATSRDPGGSYEQYV. The CDR3, as DNA: TGTGCCACCAGCAGAGATCCAGGGGGCTCCTACGAGCAGTACGTC.